This TCR beta chain was captured by sequencing in a study of Ad26.COV2.S vaccination and SARS-CoV-2 variants. Study context: Sample donor was a member of the COV1001 Ad26.COV2.S trial arm. Ad26.COV2.S, an intramuscular injection, was given once or twice 56 days apart. Findings and limits, study-wide: Non-spike TCR breadth did not differ much between vaccine and placebo recipients. After vaccination, reports described spike-specific CD8+ and CD4+ T cell responses as showing substantial breadth.

Produced via immunoSEQ multiplex PCR; TCRdb's table is partial and in-frame only. In the table there are more than 350,000 clones, 75% to 95% of which are singletons. Treatment given: 15 to 20 received Ad26.COV2.S at low or high dose, single or two shots; several received placebo; per-sample allocation not given. Sample collection was performed on day 63 after the first vaccine or placebo injection. This clone occurred once. Its specificity is not known. Different DNA sequences within this sample yield the same CDR3. The receptor's source is a person aged 18-65 years who received the Ad26.COV2.S COVID-19 vaccine or a placebo. The sequencing used peripheral blood, collected in a trial of Ad26.COV2.S vaccine versus placebo.

The CDR3 nucleotides read TGTGCCAGCAGTCGAGGACAGGACGAGCAGTACTTC. Amino acids: CASSRGQDEQYF. The rearrangement joins TRBV6-5 to TRBJ2-7; 7 bases match TRBD1. Unmatched junction bases numbered 3, after V lost 5 bases and J lost 5 bases. Looked up from germline, CDR1 is MNHEY and CDR2 is SVGAGI. This CDR3 contains 12 residues.